The entry that follows covers one TCR beta chain sequence. Template switching added a universal primer site; cDNA carried unique molecular identifiers. TCRdb independently ran MiXCR on the 5' RACE reads; one entry per CDR3 protein. The repertoire holds some 440,000 distinct CDR3 sequences, with roughly a quarter as singletons. The data belong to a study of identical twins. Germline assignment: CDR1 SGHRS and CDR2 YFSETQ. V was trimmed by 0 bases and J by 4 bases, leaving 8 bases between them. CDR3 length: 15 residues. Healthy Caucasian donors formed the entire cohort. The data also belong to a second study, concerning T cells expressing NK-cell markers.

The TCR sequence derives from a woman under 30 in good health. The sequencing input was CD4+ T cells sorted from blood. The chain employs TRBV5-1 and TRBJ1-6, with D possibly being TRBD1 (5 bases). The CDR3 region is CASSLGQMYNSPLHF. The DNA for the CDR3 is TGCGCCAGCAGCTTGGGACAGATGTATAATTCACCCCTCCACTTT.